These 10 T cell receptor beta chains originate from one sample sequenced in a study of response to subunit inactivated influenza vaccine. Each CDR3 protein is one row after TCRdb ran MiXCR on the RT-PCR reads. The data show 750,000 to 850,000 distinct CDR3 sequences, around 20% seen once. The sample here was PBMCs from blood, taken more than 4 days after vaccination. The receptor set was obtained from a man aged 45-60 years who received an inactivated influenza vaccine.

Details on this clonotype: One end of the junction is discordant with germline, which a read error may explain. This rearrangement joins TRBV18 to TRBJ2-3; tentative D call: TRBD1 (5 bases). The CDR3 totals 16 residues. Per germline, CDR1 KGHSH and CDR2 LQKENI. The CDR3 loop is CDSSPLRTFSTDTQYF. DNA of the CDR3: TGTGACAGCTCGCCTCTCCGGACATTTAGCACAGATACGCAGTATTTT.

The chain recombines TRBV10-3 with TRBJ2-3, with TRBD2 matching 12 bases. CDR3 length: 16 residues. V lost 6 bases and J lost 4; bases outside the gene matches: 8. Germline-derived CDR1 and CDR2 are ENHRY and SYGVKD. The CDR3 loop is CAISLTSGSLSDTQYF. The CDR3 nucleotides read TGTGCCATCAGCCTGACTAGCGGGAGCCTCTCAGATACGCAGTATTTT.

The rearrangement links TRBV6-2 or TRBV6-3 to TRBJ1-4; D ambiguous. Germline CDR1 MNHEY, CDR2 SVGEGT. With 5 bases removed from V and 5 bases from J, the gap between germline ends came to 9 bases. The CDR3 runs to 13 residues. The CDR3 loop reads CASSNGRNEKLFF. The CDR3 DNA reads TGTGCCAGCAGTAACGGACGGAATGAAAAACTGTTTTTT.

This rearrangement joins TRBV3-1 to TRBJ2-5; possible D gene TRBD2, 7 bases. Germline V gene lookup returns CDR1 LGHDT and CDR2 YNNKEL (reference sequence). This CDR3 comprises 20 residues. Trimming pared 0 bases from V and 2 bases from J, leaving 25 bases between. The CDR3 region has the DNA TGTGCCAGCAGCCAAGATCCCCTAACCAACAGGGAGGGTCCACAAGAGACCCAGTACTTC. Its translation: CASSQDPLTNREGPQETQYF.

This clonotype was seen repeatedly, ten times or more. The chain combines TRBV29-1 with TRBJ2-7; D unresolved. V lost 4 bases and J lost 4, with 14 bases in between. CDR1 is SQVTM, CDR2 ANQGSEA, per germline. CDR3 size: 13 residues. The CDR3 nucleotides read TGCAGCGTTGGTGGCTATTCGGCTTACGAGCAGTACTTC. Translation gives CSVGGYSAYEQYF.

The sample holds many counts of this clonotype. V is TRBV20-1 and J is TRBJ2-1; 7 nucleotides match TRBD1. The CDR3 has 15 residues. Germline loops: CDR1 DFQATT, CDR2 SNEGSKA (reference sequence). V trimming: 6 bases; J trimming: 1 base; junction bases outside the gene matches: 9. CDR3 protein: CSAQGGRGSYNEQFF. The DNA of the CDR3 is TGCAGTGCACAGGGCGGCAGGGGGTCCTACAATGAGCAGTTCTTC.

V is TRBV2 and J is TRBJ2-7, with 9 bases that match TRBD1. CDR3 length: 13 amino acids. Germline V lookup: CDR1 SNHLY, CDR2 FYNNEI. The CDR3 coding sequence is TGTGCAACCGGGACAGGGTCCTCCTACGAGCAGTACTTC. This sequence encodes CATGTGSSYEQYF.

J is TRBJ2-7 and V is TRBV19, with 7 nucleotides matching TRBD1. The junction had 24 bases not matched to a gene; V was cut back by 8 bases and J by 5 bases. From germline, CDR1 is LNHDA and CDR2 SQIVND (reference sequence). The CDR3 is made up of 18 amino acids. CDR3 sequence: CASPFHRNRGTRGHEQYF. CDR3 sequence (DNA): TGTGCCAGTCCCTTCCACCGAAACAGGGGAACACGCGGCCACGAGCAGTACTTC.

The chain joins TRBV6-2 or TRBV6-3 to TRBJ2-1; 15 bases fit TRBD2. The CDR3 has 17 residues. The junction had 4 bases not matched to a gene; V was cut back by 2 bases and J by 5 bases. Germline V lookup: CDR1 MNHEY, CDR2 SVGEGT. The CDR3 sequence is CASSYRWTSGRDNEQFF. DNA of the CDR3: TGTGCCAGCAGTTACCGGTGGACTAGCGGGAGGGACAATGAGCAGTTCTTC.

CDR3 in DNA: TGCGCCAGCAGCTCTTGGACTCCTCGGAACACTGAAGCTTTCTTT. Its protein product is CASSSWTPRNTEAFF. The chain joins TRBV5-1 to TRBJ1-1; the D is unclear. V lost 3 bases and J lost 1, with 13 bases in between. The CDR3 spans 15 residues. In germline, CDR1 is SGHRS, CDR2 YFSETQ.